This entry concerns a single TCR beta chain. Produced via immunoSEQ multiplex PCR; TCRdb's table is partial and in-frame only. The sample contains hundreds of thousands of clones, roughly 95% of which appear only once. This sample is part of a study of shared clonotypes between healthy human individuals. Whole-study context: Serving as donors were two women and three men, whose ages spanned 18 to 49. Every donor yielded three CD4 naive, three CD4 memory, two CD8 naive and one CD8 memory plate.

CDR3 length equals 14 residues. Between the trimmed V and J ends, which lost 0 bases and 14 bases, there was a span of 19 bases. Germline V lookup: CDR1 LNHDA, CDR2 SQIVND (reference sequence). There were no recent acute infections or vaccinations among the donors, who were healthy HIV-negative adults. Among the donors, all were Caucasian adults who lived in Nashville, Tennessee. V is TRBV19 and J is TRBJ1-1; no firm D call. The material sequenced was naive CD4+ T cells sorted from blood. The subset was: CD45RA+ positively selected. The sequence was obtained from a woman aged 25 to 39 in good health. CDR3 residues: CASSIDPNQPDIFF. CDR3 nucleotide sequence: TGTGCCAGTAGTATAGATCCTAACCAACCAGATATCTTCTTT.